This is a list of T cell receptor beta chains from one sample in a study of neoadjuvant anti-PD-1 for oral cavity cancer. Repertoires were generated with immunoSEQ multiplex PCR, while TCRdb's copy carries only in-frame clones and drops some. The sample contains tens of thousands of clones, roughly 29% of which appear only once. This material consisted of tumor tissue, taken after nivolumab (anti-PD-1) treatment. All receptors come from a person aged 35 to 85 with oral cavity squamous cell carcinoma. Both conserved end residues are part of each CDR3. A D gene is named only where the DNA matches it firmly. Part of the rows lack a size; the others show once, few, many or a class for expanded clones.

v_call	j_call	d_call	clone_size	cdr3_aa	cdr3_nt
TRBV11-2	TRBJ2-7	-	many	CASSHPGKPYEQYF	TGTGCCAGCAGCCATCCTGGGAAGCCCTACGAGCAGTACTTC
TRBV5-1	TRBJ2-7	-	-	CASSLGGRRGEQYF	TGCGCCAGCAGCTTGGGGGGGCGTCGAGGGGAGCAGTACTTC
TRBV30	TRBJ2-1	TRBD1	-	CAGGTGFTNEQFF	TGTGCCGGCGGGACAGGGTTTACCAATGAGCAGTTCTTC
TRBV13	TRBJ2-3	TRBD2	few	CASSPRTSGYTDTQYF	TGTGCCAGCAGCCCCCGGACTAGCGGATACACAGATACGCAGTATTTT
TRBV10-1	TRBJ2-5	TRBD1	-	CASSADRVGETQYF	TGCGCCAGCAGTGCTGACAGGGTAGGAGAGACCCAGTACTTC
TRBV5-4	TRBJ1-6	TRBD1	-	CASTFPVDRGNSPLHF	TGTGCCAGCACCTTCCCCGTCGACAGGGGAAATTCACCCCTCCACTTT
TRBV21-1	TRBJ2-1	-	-	CASSTRGWREGPNEQFF	TGTGCCAGCAGCACTAGGGGCTGGCGGGAGGGCCCCAATGAGCAGTTCTTC
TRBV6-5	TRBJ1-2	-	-	CASRISRSWNYGYTF	TGTGCCAGCAGGATAAGCAGAAGCTGGAACTATGGCTACACCTTC
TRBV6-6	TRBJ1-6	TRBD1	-	CASSFTDRERLSPLHF	TGTGCCAGCAGTTTCACGGACAGGGAAAGACTTTCACCCCTCCACTTT
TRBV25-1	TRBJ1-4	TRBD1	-	CASSEFGRGKEKLFF	TGTGCCAGCAGTGAATTTGGCAGGGGGAAGGAAAAACTGTTTTTT
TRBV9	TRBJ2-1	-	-	CASSVGGGHEQFF	TGTGCCAGCAGCGTAGGCGGAGGACATGAGCAGTTCTTC
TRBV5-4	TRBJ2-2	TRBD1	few	CASSARQGPGELFF	TGTGCCAGCAGCGCCCGACAGGGACCCGGGGAGCTGTTTTTT
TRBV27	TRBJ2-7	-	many	CASRRGYEQYF	TGTGCCAGCAGAAGGGGTTACGAGCAGTACTTC
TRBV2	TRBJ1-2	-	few	CASRGDGYTF	TGTGCCAGCAGGGGGGACGGCTACACCTTC
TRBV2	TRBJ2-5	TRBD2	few	CASMSGGSPETQYF	TGTGCCAGCATGAGCGGGGGCTCCCCGGAGACCCAGTACTTC
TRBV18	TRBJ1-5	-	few	CASSGSNQPQHF	TGTGCCAGCTCGGGGAGCAATCAGCCCCAGCATTTT
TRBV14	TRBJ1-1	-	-	CASSQEIRGLETEAFF	TGTGCCAGCAGCCAAGAGATTAGAGGGTTAGAAACTGAAGCTTTCTTT
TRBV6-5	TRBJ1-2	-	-	CASSRGRDYGYTF	TGTGCCAGCAGCCGAGGACGGGACTATGGCTACACCTTC
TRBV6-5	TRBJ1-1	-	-	CASSSAELNTEAFF	TGTGCCAGCAGTTCAGCGGAGTTGAACACTGAAGCTTTCTTT
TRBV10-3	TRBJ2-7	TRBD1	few	CAISTDRGVSYEQYF	TGTGCCATCAGTACCGACAGGGGGGTATCCTACGAGCAGTACTTC
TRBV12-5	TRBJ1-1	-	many	CASGIGGTEAFF	TGTGCTAGTGGAATAGGGGGCACTGAAGCTTTCTTT
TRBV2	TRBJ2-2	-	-	CASTRSPLTLNTGELFF	TGTGCCAGCACGCGCAGTCCTCTAACGCTCAACACCGGGGAGCTGTTTTTT
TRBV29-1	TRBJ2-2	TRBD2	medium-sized	CSVLSGRGTGELFF	TGCAGCGTTCTTAGCGGGAGGGGGACCGGGGAGCTGTTTTTT
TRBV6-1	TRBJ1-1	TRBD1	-	CASQGGGDGGSEAFF	TGTGCCAGCCAGGGGGGCGGTGATGGTGGGTCTGAAGCTTTCTTT
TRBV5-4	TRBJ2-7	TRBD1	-	CASSLYAGGYEQYF	TGTGCCAGCAGCTTGTATGCAGGGGGCTACGAGCAGTACTTC
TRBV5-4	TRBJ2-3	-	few	CASSSDSRTQYF	TGTGCCAGCAGCTCAGACAGCCGGACGCAGTATTTT
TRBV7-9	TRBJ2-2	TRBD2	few	CASSLQGGGNTGELFF	TGTGCCAGCAGCTTACAAGGCGGGGGGAACACCGGGGAGCTGTTTTTT
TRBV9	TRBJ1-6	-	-	CASSVSSGNSPLHF	TGTGCCAGCAGCGTATCCAGTGGTAATTCACCCCTCCACTTT
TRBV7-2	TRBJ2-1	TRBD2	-	CASSYPGAGGPDEQFF	TGTGCCAGCAGCTATCCGGGCGCGGGAGGGCCGGATGAGCAGTTCTTC
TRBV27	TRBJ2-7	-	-	CASSPEWKTYEQYF	TGTGCCAGCAGTCCAGAGTGGAAGACCTACGAGCAGTACTTC
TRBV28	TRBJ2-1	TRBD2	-	CASSFSGTNSYNEQFF	TGTGCCAGCAGTTTTAGCGGGACGAACTCCTACAATGAGCAGTTCTTC
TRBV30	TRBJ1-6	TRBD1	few	CAQGVLRNSPLHF	TGTGCCCAGGGGGTTCTCCGGAATTCACCCCTCCACTTT
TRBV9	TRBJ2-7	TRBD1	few	CASSSQPGQGYEQYF	TGTGCCAGCAGCTCGCAACCGGGACAGGGTTACGAGCAGTACTTC
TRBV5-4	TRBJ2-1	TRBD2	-	CASSGGLAGVGFDSNEQFF	TGTGCCAGCAGCGGGGGACTAGCGGGGGTTGGTTTTGATTCGAATGAGCAGTTCTTC
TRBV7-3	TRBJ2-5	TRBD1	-	CASSRGQGETQYF	TGTGCCAGCAGCCGTGGACAGGGTGAGACCCAGTACTTC
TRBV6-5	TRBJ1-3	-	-	CASRPQGAGNTIYF	TGTGCCAGCAGGCCACAGGGTGCCGGAAACACCATATATTTT
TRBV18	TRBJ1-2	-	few	CASSPIQGGYTF	TGTGCCAGCTCGCCCATACAGGGTGGCTACACCTTC
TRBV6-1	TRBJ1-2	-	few	CASSEANGLGYTF	TGTGCCAGCAGTGAAGCAAACGGCCTTGGCTACACCTTC
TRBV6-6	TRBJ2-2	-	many	CASGEPGTFTGELFF	TGTGCCAGCGGAGAGCCGGGTACTTTCACCGGGGAGCTGTTTTTT
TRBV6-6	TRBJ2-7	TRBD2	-	CASSYSYAGVVYEQYF	TGTGCCAGCAGTTACTCGTATGCGGGAGTGGTCTACGAGCAGTACTTC
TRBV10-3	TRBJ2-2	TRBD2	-	CAISKGLAGGFDRELFF	TGTGCCATCAGCAAGGGACTAGCGGGAGGTTTCGACCGGGAGCTGTTTTTT
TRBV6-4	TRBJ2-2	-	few	CASSDSDGSELFF	TGTGCCAGCAGTGACTCGGATGGGTCCGAGCTGTTTTTT
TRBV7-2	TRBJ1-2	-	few	CASSASRGYGYTF	TGTGCCAGCAGCGCCAGCCGAGGTTATGGCTACACCTTC
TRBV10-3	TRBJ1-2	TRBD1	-	CAISGGQGGEYTF	TGTGCCATCAGTGGAGGACAGGGGGGCGAGTACACCTTC
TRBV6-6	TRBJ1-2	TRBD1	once	CASAGTGGYGYTF	TGTGCCAGCGCCGGGACAGGGGGATATGGCTACACCTTC
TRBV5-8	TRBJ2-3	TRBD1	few	CASSPGTGLTDTQYF	TGTGCCAGCAGCCCCGGGACAGGGCTCACAGATACGCAGTATTTT
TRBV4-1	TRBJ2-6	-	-	CASSQDLRFSGANVLTF	TGCGCCAGCAGCCAAGATTTACGATTCTCTGGGGCCAACGTCCTGACTTTC
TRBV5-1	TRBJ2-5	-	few	CASRMGAQVRETQYF	TGCGCCAGCAGAATGGGCGCTCAGGTCAGGGAGACCCAGTACTTC
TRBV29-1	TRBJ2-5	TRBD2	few	CSVVGLAGGHGETQYF	TGCAGCGTTGTTGGCCTAGCGGGAGGACACGGGGAGACCCAGTACTTC
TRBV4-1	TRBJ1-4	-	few	CASSYDRWANEKLFF	TGCGCCAGCAGCTACGACAGATGGGCTAATGAAAAACTGTTTTTT
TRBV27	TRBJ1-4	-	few	CASSIRGREKLFF	TGTGCCAGCAGCATCAGGGGACGGGAAAAACTGTTTTTT
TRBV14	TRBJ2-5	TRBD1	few	CASSPHRGLETQYF	TGTGCCAGCAGCCCCCACAGGGGATTGGAGACCCAGTACTTC